One and the same sample provided the 14 T cell receptor beta chains below, sequenced in a study of T cells in narcolepsy. Clones were read by immunoSEQ multiplex PCR, and TCRdb kept only the in-frame ones, dropping some. The sample shows tens of thousands of clones, around 87% of them seen only once. The sequencing sample was made of memory (CD45RA-) CD4+ T cells from blood. The receptors come from a human donor in good health.

This clone was picked up one time. V gene TRBV15 combines with J gene TRBJ1-2, with D perhaps TRBD1 (5 bases). The CDR3 is made up of 14 amino acids. Germline assignment: CDR1 LNHNV and CDR2 YYDKDF (reference sequence). V lost 2 bases and J lost 5, with 12 bases in between. The CDR3 sequence: CATSRSGAGYGYTF. The CDR3 region has the DNA TGTGCCACCAGCAGATCCGGAGCAGGGTATGGCTACACCTTC.

The V gene is TRBV7-6, the J gene TRBJ2-6; 13 bases line up with TRBD2. Germline CDR1 SGHVS, CDR2 FNYEAQ. The junction had 3 bases not matched to a gene; V was cut back by 5 bases and J by 2 bases. CDR3 size: 17 residues. The CDR3 protein is CASSPGLAGAGANVLTF. The CDR3 DNA sequence: TGTGCCAGCAGCCCAGGACTAGCGGGGGCTGGGGCCAACGTCCTGACTTTC.

The CDR3 nucleotides read TGCAGTGCTAGTGCGGGGGCCCAGTACTTC. It yields the protein CSASAGAQYF. The rearrangement links TRBV20-1 to TRBJ2-5, with TRBD2 identical over 7 bases. The germline gives CDR1 DFQATT, CDR2 SNEGSKA (reference sequence). CDR3 length: 10 amino acids. Losses at the gene ends were 3 bases for V and 9 bases for J; bases not matched to a gene: 1.

The J gene is TRBJ2-7, the V gene TRBV2, with 8 bases matching TRBD2. The J segment lost 6 bases and the V segment lost 6 bases, leaving 13 bases of the junction unmatched. Germline CDR1 is SNHLY and CDR2 is FYNNEI. The CDR3 spans 15 residues. This CDR3 is CASSPTGGLPSEQYF. CDR3 nucleotide sequence: TGTGCCAGCAGCCCGACGGGGGGGCTCCCCTCCGAGCAGTACTTC.

V gene TRBV19 combines with J gene TRBJ2-5, with D perhaps matching TRBD1 or TRBD2 (5 bases each). The J call may be incorrect, as the DNA end agrees better with TRBJ2-7. Germline assignment: CDR1 LNHDA and CDR2 SQIVND (reference sequence). The CDR3 totals 13 residues. CDR3 bases: TGTGCCAGTAGTAAGGGACGGGCCTACGAGCAGTACTTC. This translates into CASSKGRAYEQYF.

The chain carries TRBV4-3 and TRBJ2-3; 14 nucleotides align to TRBD2. CDR1 and CDR2 (germline): LGHNA, YSLEER. The junction had 4 bases not matched to a gene; V was cut back by 1 base and J by 1 base. The CDR3 length is 18 residues. The CDR3 region has the DNA TGCGCCAGCAGCCAAGCAGAGACTAGCGGGAGGGGCACAGATACGCAGTATTTT. Its protein is CASSQAETSGRGTDTQYF.

The V and J genes are TRBV6-1 and TRBJ2-1, with D maybe TRBD2 (6 bases). The germline gives CDR1 MNHNS, CDR2 SASEGT. Between the trimmed V and J ends, which lost 0 bases and 9 bases, there was a span of 15 bases. CDR3 length equals 15 residues. CDR3 loop: CASSEASDGSREQFF. Here the CDR3 DNA reads TGTGCCAGCAGTGAAGCGTCGGACGGGAGCCGTGAGCAGTTCTTC.

V usage is TRBV14 and J usage is TRBJ1-3, with a tentative D call TRBD1 (6 bases). Trimming left V 4 bases short and J 2 bases short, with 9 bases between. The germline CDR1 and CDR2 sequences are SGHDN and FVKESK. The CDR3 sequence is 14 residues long. The CDR3 is CASSPYRAGNTIYF. DNA of the CDR3: TGTGCCAGCAGCCCGTACAGGGCTGGAAACACCATATATTTT. Together with reference TRBV14 and TRBJ1-3, the CDR3 gives the full variable domain: EAGVTQFPSHSVIEKGQTVTLRCDPISGHDNLYWYRRVMGKEIKFLLHFVKESKQDESGMPNNRFLAERTGGTYSTLKVQPAELEDSGVYFCASSPYRAGNTIYFGEGSWLTVV.

The chain combines TRBV11-3 with TRBJ1-1; D is unresolved. Germline CDR1 and CDR2: SGHNT and YENEEA. The CDR3 loop spans 15 amino acids. Between the trimmed V and J ends, which lost 1 base and 0 bases, there was a span of 9 bases. This chain's CDR3 is CASSLGAEVNTEAFF. The CDR3 DNA follows: TGTGCCAGCAGCTTAGGGGCAGAAGTGAACACTGAAGCTTTCTTT.

The chain is built from TRBV30 and TRBJ2-5; 8 bases align to TRBD1. Germline values: CDR1 GTSNPN, CDR2 SVGIG (reference sequence). The trim removed 4 bases at V and 5 bases at J, leaving 6 bases unmatched. The CDR3 totals 13 residues. CDR3 DNA sequence: TGTGCCTGGAAGCTACAGGGGGTGGAGACCCAGTACTTC. It specifies CAWKLQGVETQYF.

The chain is built from TRBV7-2 and TRBJ1-2, with a tentative D call TRBD1 (5 bases). Between the trimmed V and J ends, which lost 3 bases and 6 bases, there was a span of 14 bases. The germline gives CDR1 SGHTA, CDR2 FQGNSA. The CDR3 length is 14 residues. In DNA form, the CDR3 reads TGTGCCAGCAGCTTGATTGGCAGGGAGGATGGCTACACCTTC. Its protein is CASSLIGREDGYTF.

This clone was detected once. An end of the junction does not agree with germline; a read error may underlie this. The rearrangement uses TRBV6-1 and TRBJ2-1; tentatively, D is TRBD1 or TRBD2 (5 bases each). The CDR3 runs to 15 residues. Germline loops: CDR1 MNHNS, CDR2 SASEGT. The CDR3 DNA reads as TGTGCCAGCAGCCGAGCCGGGACGGATTACAATGAGCGGTTCTTC. Encoded protein: CASSRAGTDYNERFF.

J is TRBJ2-5 and V is TRBV5-1, with a weak D call TRBD1 (6 bases). Germline CDR1 SGHRS, CDR2 YFSETQ. The germline V and J ends were trimmed by 2 bases and 4 bases, with 9 bases remaining between them. The CDR3 is 13 amino acids. This chain's CDR3 is CASSFVRGETQYF. The DNA for the CDR3 is TGCGCCAGCAGCTTCGTCAGGGGAGAGACCCAGTACTTC.

V gene TRBV5-4 combines with J gene TRBJ2-3, with 15 bases matching TRBD2. Germline loops: CDR1 SGHNT, CDR2 YYREEE (reference sequence). This CDR3 contains 19 residues. V lost 0 bases and J lost 0; bases outside the gene matches: 5. The CDR3 DNA is TGTGCCAGCAGCTTGGAGGGACTAGCGGGGGGTTATAGCACAGATACGCAGTATTTT. Protein sequence: CASSLEGLAGGYSTDTQYF.